The 32 T cell receptor beta chains presented below share a single source sample, sequenced in a study of resident and recirculating memory T cells in vitiligo. Method: immunoSEQ multiplex PCR; TCRdb's copy keeps in-frame clones and lacks some. In the table there are approximately 69,000 clones, just over 90% of which are singletons. Source material: blood. The receptors originated from a male donor with vitiligo.

The rearrangement uses TRBV6-6 and TRBJ2-1, with D unresolved. The CDR3 covers 10 residues. The V and J ends lost 8 bases and 6 bases respectively, with 5 bases between them. The germline V gene has CDR1 MNHNY and CDR2 SVGAGI (reference sequence). The CDR3 here is CASGPNEQFF. The CDR3 nucleotides are TGTGCCAGCGGGCCCAATGAGCAGTTCTTC.

The chain is built from TRBV5-6 and TRBJ2-1; tentative D call: TRBD1 (7 bases). Trimming took 4 bases from V and 12 from J, leaving 17 bases between them. The CDR3 contains 13 residues. Germline V lookup: CDR1 SGHDT, CDR2 YYEEEE. This CDR3 reads CASSPYRQGGQFF. The CDR3 bases are TGTGCCAGCAGCCCCTACAGACAGGGAGGGCAGTTCTTC.

CDR3 region: CASSPTGGVTEAFF. CDR3 coding DNA: TGTGCCAGCAGCCCAACAGGGGGCGTAACTGAAGCTTTCTTT. This chain connects TRBV7-2 to TRBJ1-1, with 9 bases fitting TRBD1. The germline V gene has CDR1 SGHTA and CDR2 FQGNSA. V lost 5 bases to trimming and J lost 5 bases; unmatched junction nucleotides: 6. The CDR3 is 14 residues long. Variable domain in full (rest from reference TRBV7-2 and TRBJ1-1): GAGVSQSPSNKVTEKGKDVELRCDPISGHTALYWYRQSLGQGLEFLIYFQGNSAPDKSGLPSDRFSAERTGGSVSTLTIQRTQQEDSAVYLCASSPTGGVTEAFFGQGTRLTVV.

V gene TRBV7-9 combines with J gene TRBJ1-6, with D possibly matching TRBD1 (5 bases). The germline V gene encodes CDR1 SEHNR and CDR2 FQNEAQ (reference sequence). Trimming took 4 bases from V and 8 from J, leaving 12 bases between them. The CDR3 extends over 14 amino acids. The CDR3 bases are TGTGCCAGCAGCTGGCGATGGGGCGATTCACCCCTCCACTTT. Translated, it gives CASSWRWGDSPLHF.

The chain combines TRBV11-3 with TRBJ2-2, with a tentative D call TRBD1 (5 bases). Trimming shortened V by 7 bases and J by 1 base, and 16 bases separated the two germline ends. There are 16 residues in the CDR3. Germline V CDR1 and CDR2: SGHNT, YENEEA. CDR3 protein: CASTERGTGNTGELFF. The CDR3 bases are TGTGCCAGCACCGAGAGAGGTACAGGGAACACCGGGGAGCTGTTTTTT.

The chain is built from TRBV7-9 and TRBJ2-3; D possibly corresponds to TRBD2 (6 bases). V was clipped by 5 bases and J by 0 bases, with 18 bases between them. From germline, CDR1 is SEHNR and CDR2 FQNEAQ (reference sequence). CDR3 length: 17 amino acids. The CDR3 spells CASSPAPKGTSTDTQYF. CDR3 nucleotide sequence: TGTGCCAGCAGCCCGGCCCCTAAGGGGACTAGCACAGATACGCAGTATTTT. The whole variable domain, filled in from reference TRBV7-9 and TRBJ2-3, reads DTGVSQNPRHKITKRGQNVTFRCDPISEHNRLYWYRQTLGQGPEFLTYFQNEAQLEKSRLLSDRFSAERPKGSFSTLEIQRTEQGDSAMYLCASSPAPKGTSTDTQYFGPGTRLTVL.

This clone has a handful of counts. Since the CDR3 does not end with the conserved phenylalanine or tryptophan, this likely comes from a read error. The limits of the CDR3 on the DNA are not certain, so only TCRdb's listed CDR3 is given. CDR3 residues: CSAARTGRGLL. The chain joins TRBV20-1 to TRBJ1-2; TRBD1, the table's D call, lacks a check against the DNA. The germline CDR1 and CDR2 sequences are DFQATT and SNEGSKA (reference sequence). Including both end residues, the CDR3 is 11 amino acids long.

The rearrangement joins TRBV4-2 to TRBJ1-2; no firm D call. The CDR3 loop spans 15 amino acids. Germline V lookup: CDR1 LGHNA, CDR2 YNFKEQ. Between the trimmed V and J ends, which lost 0 bases and 1 base, there was a span of 9 bases. The CDR3 loop reads CASSQEQQSNYGYTF. CDR3 bases: TGTGCCAGCAGCCAAGAACAGCAGAGTAACTATGGCTACACCTTC.

This clone was detected only a few times. The rearrangement joins TRBV21-1 to TRBJ1-1; the table names TRBD1, a call not compared with the DNA. TRBV21-1 is a recognized pseudogene. The CDR3 is made up of 12 amino acids. CDR3 region: CASRDMNTEAFF. Here the CDR3 DNA reads TGTGCCAGCAGGGACATGAACACTGAAGCTTTCTTT.

The rearrangement joins TRBV18 to TRBJ2-1; the D gene is possibly TRBD2 (6 bases). The CDR3 has 16 residues. V shed 3 bases and J shed 6 bases, with 18 bases lying between them. Germline V CDR1 and CDR2: KGHSH, LQKENI. The CDR3 region has the DNA TGTGCCAGCTCACCCCTGGGACGGGAGAACCTCAATGAGCAGTTCTTC. Residues: CASSPLGRENLNEQFF.

This clone was observed a single time. This chain joins TRBV5-1 and TRBJ2-7; maybe TRBD2 (6 bases). CDR3 size: 15 residues. V was cut by 4 bases and J by 0 bases, with 14 bases left in between. The V gene's germline CDR1 is SGHRS and CDR2 YFSETQ. The CDR3 spells CASSEGPGVSYEQYF. In DNA form, the CDR3 reads TGCGCCAGCAGCGAAGGACCGGGGGTCTCCTACGAGCAGTACTTC.

The V call is TRBV7-2, the J call TRBJ1-5; a possible D gene is TRBD1 (5 bases). V was pared by 1 base and J by 6 bases, with 10 bases between. CDR1 and CDR2 from the germline V gene are SGHTA and FQGNSA. This CDR3 contains 14 residues. CDR3 nucleotide sequence: TGTGCCAGCAGCTTAGGTCAGGGCACTCAGCCCCAGCATTTT. As protein: CASSLGQGTQPQHF.

The CDR3 is CAWKAGYNSPLHF. The CDR3 DNA follows: TGTGCCTGGAAGGCAGGCTATAATTCACCCCTCCACTTT. The chain joins TRBV30 to TRBJ1-6; no clear D gene. The CDR3 runs to 13 residues. Germline lookup yields CDR1 GTSNPN and CDR2 SVGIG (reference sequence). The V and J ends lost 4 bases and 3 bases respectively, with 7 bases between them.

V and J are TRBV29-1 and TRBJ1-1; 7 positions agree with TRBD1. The ends lost 1 base at V and 1 base at J; junction bases unmatched: 12. This CDR3 contains 17 residues. Germline CDR1 reads SQVTM; CDR2 reads ANQGSEA. Written as DNA, the CDR3 is TGCAGCGTTGAAGGGGAAGGGGGCAGGATTTGGAACACTGAAGCTTTCTTT. As protein: CSVEGEGGRIWNTEAFF.

The chain links TRBV27 to TRBJ2-5, with D perhaps TRBD1 (5 bases). CDR1 is MNHEY and CDR2 is SMNVEV in the germline V gene (reference sequence). The CDR3 totals 13 residues. V lost 4 bases and J 3 bases, leaving 9 bases between the germline ends. The CDR3 DNA sequence: TGTGCCAGCAGTTCGACAGTGAAAGAGACCCAGTACTTC. This sequence encodes CASSSTVKETQYF.

V gene TRBV7-6 combines with J gene TRBJ2-6; 9 nucleotides line up with TRBD1. Germline-derived CDR1 and CDR2 are SGHVS and FNYEAQ. J lost 0 bases, V lost 1 base, and 1 base had no gene match. This CDR3 contains 17 residues. This CDR3 reads CASSLVQGASGANVLTF. CDR3 bases: TGTGCCAGCAGCTTAGTACAGGGGGCCTCTGGGGCCAACGTCCTGACTTTC.

The chain couples TRBV7-9 to TRBJ1-2, with 10 nucleotides matching TRBD1. This CDR3 has 14 amino acids. CDR1 is SEHNR and CDR2 is FQNEAQ in the germline V gene (reference sequence). After removal of 5 bases from V and 3 bases from J, the junction contained 3 bases not matched to a gene. CDR3 in DNA: TGTGCCAGCAGCCCGGACAGGGGGTACTATGGCTACACCTTC. Amino acid sequence: CASSPDRGYYGYTF.

This chain joins TRBV4-3 and TRBJ2-7; D is uncertain. The V gene's germline CDR1 is LGHNA and CDR2 YSLEER. V was shortened by 3 bases and J by 3 bases, with 21 bases between the two germline ends. This CDR3 contains 17 residues. CDR3 region: CASSQGRDTHFNYEQYF. CDR3 sequence (DNA): TGCGCCAGCAGCCAGGGCAGAGACACTCACTTTAACTACGAGCAGTACTTC.

The CDR3 DNA is TGTGCCTGGAGTGTCGGGGAGACCCAGTACTTC. Translated: CAWSVGETQYF. The V and J genes are TRBV30 and TRBJ2-5; no reliable D call. Trimming removed 0 bases from V and 5 bases from J, with 4 bases in between. Germline CDR1 GTSNPN, CDR2 SVGIG (reference sequence). This CDR3 comprises 11 residues.

The V gene is TRBV5-1, the J gene TRBJ2-2, with 7 bases that match TRBD2. The CDR3 extends over 16 amino acids. With V trimmed by 0 bases and J by 7 bases, 9 bases remained unmatched. Germline values: CDR1 SGHRS, CDR2 YFSETQ. DNA for the CDR3: TGCGCCAGCAGCTTGGGAAGCGGGGAGAAGGTCGGGGAGCTGTTTTTT. Protein product: CASSLGSGEKVGELFF. Variable domain in full (rest from reference TRBV5-1 and TRBJ2-2): KAGVTQTPRYLIKTRGQQVTLSCSPISGHRSVSWYQQTPGQGLQFLFEYFSETQRNKGNFPGRFSGRQFSNSRSEMNVSTLELGDSALYLCASSLGSGEKVGELFFGEGSRLTVL.

The chain uses TRBV5-1 and TRBJ2-1; 10 nucleotides agree with TRBD2. CDR1 and CDR2 (germline): SGHRS, YFSETQ. The CDR3 runs 15 residues. The trim removed 0 bases at V and 6 bases at J, leaving 3 bases unmatched. In nucleotides, the CDR3 is TGCGCCAGCAGCTTGGAAGCGGGGGGGACCAATGAGCAGTTCTTC. Its protein is CASSLEAGGTNEQFF.

The chain has TRBV6-4 and TRBJ1-6; tentative D call: TRBD1 (6 bases). Deletions cut 0 bases from V and 7 bases from J, with 16 bases between. CDR1 is MRHNA and CDR2 is SNTAGT in the germline V gene. The CDR3 extends over 17 amino acids. The CDR3 DNA sequence: TGTGCCAGCAGTGACTCCTATTCAGGGGTCAGGAATTCACCCCTCCACTTT. As protein: CASSDSYSGVRNSPLHF.

The gene calls are TRBV25-1 and TRBJ1-6; D possibly corresponds to TRBD1 (6 bases). Germline lookup yields CDR1 MGHDK and CDR2 SYGVNS. V lost 5 bases to trimming and J lost 0 bases, with 11 bases between them. The CDR3 is made up of 16 amino acids. Here the CDR3 reads CASSSPDSSYNSPLHF. In DNA form, the CDR3 reads TGTGCCAGCAGTAGTCCGGACAGCTCCTATAATTCACCCCTCCACTTT. Based on the CDR3 plus reference TRBV25-1 and TRBJ1-6, the full variable domain is EADIYQTPRYLVIGTGKKITLECSQTMGHDKMYWYQQDPGMELHLIHYSYGVNSTEKGDLSSESTVSRIRTEHFPLTLESARPSHTSQYLCASSSPDSSYNSPLHFGNGTRLTVT.

The chain carries TRBV2 and TRBJ2-1; 7 nucleotides align to TRBD2. The CDR3 runs to 12 residues. J was trimmed by 10 bases and V by 5 bases; bases with no gene match: 5. Germline V gives CDR1 SNHLY, CDR2 FYNNEI. The CDR3 reads CASSFSGEEQFF. CDR3 DNA sequence: TGTGCCAGCAGTTTCAGCGGGGAAGAGCAGTTCTTC.

The chain recombines TRBV19 with TRBJ2-7; TRBD1 matches at 9 bases. CDR3 length: 14 amino acids. Trimming removed 5 bases from V and 2 bases from J; junction bases left unmatched: 4. CDR1 and CDR2 from the germline V gene are LNHDA and SQIVND (reference sequence). The CDR3 sequence is CASSFRDRAYEQYF. CDR3 nucleotides: TGTGCCAGTAGTTTCCGGGACAGGGCCTACGAGCAGTACTTC. The full variable domain, in which reference TRBV19 and TRBJ2-7 provide the parts outside the CDR3, is DGGITQSPKYLFRKEGQNVTLSCEQNLNHDAMYWYRQDPGQGLRLIYYSQIVNDFQKGDIAEGYSVSREKKESFPLTVTSAQKNPTAFYLCASSFRDRAYEQYFGPGTRLTVT.

J is TRBJ2-3 and V is TRBV5-5, with 8 bases identical to TRBD2. The germline CDR1 and CDR2 sequences are SGHKS and YYEKEE (reference sequence). Germline trimming cut 5 bases from V and 0 bases from J; bases unmatched to any gene: 11. This CDR3 contains 17 residues. This CDR3 is CASRLTAAGASTDTQYF. The CDR3, as DNA: TGTGCCAGCAGACTCACAGCAGCGGGAGCTAGCACAGATACGCAGTATTTT.

The chain employs TRBV7-3 and TRBJ2-2; 14 bases are a match to TRBD2. Germline assignment: CDR1 SGHTA and CDR2 FQGTGA. This CDR3 has 18 amino acids. V lost 5 bases and J lost 6; bases outside the gene matches: 11. The CDR3 sequence is CASSGYESGLAGAGELFF. CDR3 nucleotide sequence: TGTGCCAGCAGCGGCTATGAATCGGGACTAGCGGGGGCCGGGGAGCTGTTTTTT.

This sequence joins TRBV9 and TRBJ2-5; 8 bases align to TRBD1. There are 16 residues in the CDR3. V was clipped by 3 bases and J by 4 bases; unmatched bases: 11. The germline gives CDR1 SGDLS, CDR2 YYNGEE. CDR3: CASSEPSRGLLETQYF. The CDR3 nucleotides read TGTGCCAGCAGCGAGCCCTCCAGGGGGCTTTTAGAGACCCAGTACTTC. The full variable domain, with the rest looked up from reference TRBV9 and TRBJ2-5, is DSGVTQTPKHLITATGQRVTLRCSPRSGDLSVYWYQQSLDQGLQFLIQYYNGEERAKGNILERFSAQQFPDLHSELNLSSLELGDSALYFCASSEPSRGLLETQYFGPGTRLLVL.

The genes are TRBV27 and TRBJ2-7, with TRBD1 identical over 9 bases. This CDR3 comprises 12 residues. The germline V gene encodes CDR1 MNHEY and CDR2 SMNVEV (reference sequence). V dropped 6 bases and J dropped 6; count of bases not matched to a gene: 3. CDR3 nucleotide sequence: TGTGCCAGCAGGCAGACAGGGGGCGAGCAGTACTTC. Translated: CASRQTGGEQYF.

The V and J genes are TRBV21-1 and TRBJ2-3; the table's TRBD1 call for D was not verified on the DNA. TRBV21-1 is labeled a pseudogene. This CDR3 has 16 residues. In DNA, the CDR3 is TGTGCCAGCAGCAATGGGGACAGGGTGGTAACAGATACGCAGTATTTT. It translates to CASSNGDRVVTDTQYF.

The gene calls are TRBV5-1 and TRBJ2-3; TRBD1 matches at 9 bases. This CDR3 is built from 14 residues. Unmatched junction bases numbered 0, after V lost 0 bases and J lost 4 bases. Looked up from germline, CDR1 is SGHRS and CDR2 is YFSETQ. This chain's CDR3 is CASSLGQGADTQYF. The CDR3 DNA reads TGCGCCAGCAGCTTGGGACAGGGGGCAGATACGCAGTATTTT.

The chain employs TRBV27 and TRBJ2-5, with D possibly being TRBD1 (6 bases). CDR3 size: 17 residues. In germline, CDR1 is MNHEY, CDR2 SMNVEV (reference sequence). With 1 base removed from V and 1 base from J, the gap between germline ends came to 16 bases. Here the CDR3 DNA reads TGTGCCAGCAGTTTATTTTTCGGACAGACGGCCCAAGAGACCCAGTACTTC. Translation gives CASSLFFGQTAQETQYF.